These 6 T cell receptor beta chains were sequenced from one sample in a study of human T cells and chemical hapten exposure. Each CDR3 protein is one row after TCRdb ran MiXCR on the RACE reads. The sample carries 120,000 or so distinct CDR3 sequences, approximately 13% recorded once. The sample's time point: pre-sensitization, week 0. This sample's treatment: therapeutic diphenylcyclopropenone sensitization with weekly scalp DPC. The specimen comprised whole blood, sampled in connection with sensitization to the hapten diphenylcyclopropenone (DPC). The receptor set was obtained from a young woman with alopecia areata. Some clones in this sample may be carry-over from other donors' samples.

This clonotype was detected many times. The rearrangement uses TRBV4-3 and TRBJ2-3; 7 bases align to TRBD2. CDR1 and CDR2 (germline): LGHNA, YSLEER. The CDR3 runs to 17 residues. V dropped 2 bases and J dropped 4; count of bases not matched to a gene: 12. CDR3 region: CASSQFTGEGRADTQYF. CDR3 DNA: TGCGCCAGCAGCCAATTCACGGGGGAGGGCCGTGCAGATACGCAGTATTTT.

The rearrangement joins TRBV30 to TRBJ1-1; the D is unclear. Germline loops: CDR1 GTSNPN, CDR2 SVGIG (reference sequence). V dropped 2 bases and J dropped 6 bases, with 19 bases sitting between them. CDR3 length: 15 amino acids. CDR3 coding DNA: TGTGCCTGGAGTTTCGGGCAGCCCCGTAACGCTGAAGCTTTCTTT. Translating gives CAWSFGQPRNAEAFF.

This clonotype was found many times. V gene TRBV7-2 combines with J gene TRBJ1-6; TRBD1 matches 9 bases. This CDR3 contains 16 residues. V gave up 1 base and J gave up 7 bases; unmatched junction bases: 5. Germline V gene lookup returns CDR1 SGHTA and CDR2 FQGNSA. The CDR3 nucleotides are TGTGCCAGCAGCTTAGTGGGACAGGGCGGCAATTCACCCCTCCACTTT. This codes for CASSLVGQGGNSPLHF.

The gene calls are TRBV4-3 and TRBJ2-3; TRBD2 aligns across 7 bases. The CDR3 loop spans 15 amino acids. V shed 0 bases and J 3 bases; nucleotides not matched to a gene: 3. Germline V CDR1 and CDR2: LGHNA, YSLEER. As DNA, the CDR3 is TGCGCCAGCAGCCAAGATGGGGGGGAAACAGATACGCAGTATTTT. Translating it yields CASSQDGGETDTQYF.

The chain joins TRBV29-1 to TRBJ2-1; no firm D call. The CDR3 runs 16 residues. The germline gives CDR1 SQVTM, CDR2 ANQGSEA. The V end was cut by 4 bases, the J end by 0 bases, with 16 bases between. DNA for the CDR3: TGCAGCGTTGGCAGGTCCGTTCGCAGCTCCTACAATGAGCAGTTCTTC. Its protein product is CSVGRSVRSSYNEQFF.

The rearrangement joins TRBV30 to TRBJ1-5; D is ambiguous. CDR3 length: 15 amino acids. Germline lookup yields CDR1 GTSNPN and CDR2 SVGIG (reference sequence). Trimming took 1 base from V and 4 from J, leaving 14 bases between them. CDR3: CAWSEKGLRNQPQHF. In DNA, the CDR3 is TGTGCCTGGAGTGAGAAGGGCCTTAGGAATCAGCCCCAGCATTTT.